Presented here are 27 T cell receptor beta chains from one specimen sequenced in a study of T cells in Graves' hyperthyroidism and ophthalmopathy. The CDR3 regions of TCR beta were amplified from RNA transcripts. The study used the HTBI primer set for a first-round RT-PCR of the TCR CDR3. TCRdb re-called the multiplex PCR reads through MiXCR, storing one row per CDR3 protein. The sample shows approximately 620,000 distinct CDR3 sequences, roughly a sixth of them seen only once. Sequencing used blood. The receptors stem from a woman aged 40 to 49 with Graves' ophthalmopathy.

This clonotype appeared many times. The DNA of the CDR3 is TGTGCCAGCAGCCAAGATACGGGGTACACTGAAGCTTTCTTT. This gives the protein CASSQDTGYTEAFF. V is TRBV3-1 and J is TRBJ1-1; D remains unclear. V lost 0 bases and J 3 bases, leaving 8 bases between the germline ends. This CDR3 is 14 amino acids long. The germline V gene has CDR1 LGHDT and CDR2 YNNKEL (reference sequence).

This clonotype was seen at least ten times. The genes are TRBV6-1 and TRBJ1-5; maybe TRBD1 (6 bases). With 2 bases removed from V and 5 bases from J, the gap between germline ends came to 13 bases. This CDR3 region has 15 residues. Germline V gene sequence: CDR1 MNHNS, CDR2 SASEGT. The CDR3 spells CASSERGANYQPQHF. The CDR3 region has the DNA TGTGCCAGCAGTGAACGGGGGGCAAATTATCAGCCCCAGCATTTT.

This clonotype was observed a few times. V usage is TRBV20-1 and J usage is TRBJ1-1, with TRBD1 identical over 8 bases. V lost 3 bases and J lost 3; bases outside the gene matches: 6. Germline CDR1 and CDR2: DFQATT and SNEGSKA (reference sequence). This CDR3 contains 14 residues. CDR3 sequence reads: CSARQGALYTEAFF. CDR3 coding DNA: TGCAGTGCTAGGCAGGGGGCCCTTTACACTGAAGCTTTCTTT.

This clonotype has a single count. This may be a read error: a much more frequent sequence differs by one nucleotide. V usage is TRBV6-1 and J usage is TRBJ2-2; no clear D. Germline V gives CDR1 MNHNS, CDR2 SASEGT. This CDR3 contains 15 residues. V shed 5 bases and J shed 5 bases, with 15 bases lying between them. DNA of the CDR3: TGTGCCAGCAGTCACCCCCGACTGTCTACCGGGGAGCTGTTTTTT. Translated: CASSHPRLSTGELFF.

This chain's CDR3 is CASSTAQQGPNNEKLFF. CDR3 sequence (DNA): TGTGCCAGTAGTACCGCGCAACAGGGCCCCAACAATGAAAAACTGTTTTTT. The chain couples TRBV19 to TRBJ1-4; weak D call: TRBD1 (6 bases). The germline gives CDR1 LNHDA, CDR2 SQIVND (reference sequence). The V end was cut by 4 bases, the J end by 5 bases, with 20 bases between. This CDR3 is 17 amino acids long. Supplemented by reference TRBV19 and TRBJ1-4, the full variable domain reads DGGITQSPKYLFRKEGQNVTLSCEQNLNHDAMYWYRQDPGQGLRLIYYSQIVNDFQKGDIAEGYSVSREKKESFPLTVTSAQKNPTAFYLCASSTAQQGPNNEKLFFGSGTQLSVL.

The rearrangement uses TRBV2 and TRBJ2-7, with D hard to call. Germline-derived CDR1 and CDR2 are SNHLY and FYNNEI. The CDR3 is 14 residues long. V shed 8 bases and J shed 1 base, with 15 bases lying between them. CDR3 sequence reads: CASRRYTASYEQYF. The CDR3 coding sequence is TGTGCCAGCCGTCGCTATACGGCGTCCTACGAGCAGTACTTC.

The sample holds one count of this clonotype. The rearrangement uses TRBV7-9 and TRBJ1-4; TRBD1 is a possible D gene (5 bases). Germline CDR1 SEHNR, CDR2 FQNEAQ (reference sequence). Trimming took off 2 bases at V and 7 bases at J, with 14 bases between the two ends. This CDR3 comprises 15 residues. The CDR3 loop reads CASSLMGVGREKLFF. Here the CDR3 DNA reads TGTGCCAGCAGCTTAATGGGGGTCGGTCGTGAAAAACTGTTTTTT.

This clonotype was seen only a few times. The rearrangement uses TRBV6-1 and TRBJ1-1; D is unclear. Trimming pared 1 base from V and 7 bases from J, leaving 10 bases between. The CDR3 spans 13 residues. CDR1 and CDR2 (germline): MNHNS, SASEGT. The CDR3 nucleotides read TGTGCCAGCAGTGAAGTTACGGGGAGTGAAGCTTTCTTT. Translated, it gives CASSEVTGSEAFF.

This clonotype has at least ten counts. The chain couples TRBV2 to TRBJ1-5; 8 nucleotides agree with TRBD1. CDR1 SNHLY and CDR2 FYNNEI come from the germline V gene. This CDR3 is 15 amino acids long. With 2 bases clipped from V and 4 bases from J, the junction kept 4 bases outside the gene matches. CDR3 nucleotides: TGTGCCAGCAGTGAAATGGGACAGGCAAATCAGCCCCAGCATTTT. Amino acids: CASSEMGQANQPQHF.

The rearrangement uses TRBV10-2 and TRBJ2-1; 10 positions match TRBD2. Germline CDR1 reads WSHSY; CDR2 reads SAAADI. The CDR3 runs to 16 residues. V was pared by 7 bases and J by 6 bases, with 12 bases of the junction left unmatched. Written as DNA, the CDR3 is TGCGCCAGCAATCCTAGAGCGGGAGGGGGAGGCAATGAGCAGTTCTTC. It codes for CASNPRAGGGGNEQFF.

The chain couples TRBV9 to TRBJ2-1; D perhaps matches TRBD2 (6 bases). Germline lookup yields CDR1 SGDLS and CDR2 YYNGEE. V lost 6 bases to trimming and J lost 5 bases, with 15 bases between them. The CDR3 runs to 14 residues. CDR3 sequence reads: CASMGGKTNNEQFF. The CDR3 DNA reads TGTGCCAGCATGGGCGGGAAGACGAACAATGAGCAGTTCTTC.

This clonotype came up many times. The chain couples TRBV20-1 to TRBJ2-5; TRBD1 might be the D (5 bases). Germline V gene lookup returns CDR1 DFQATT and CDR2 SNEGSKA (reference sequence). Trimming shortened V by 5 bases and J by 1 base, and 11 bases separated the two germline ends. CDR3 length equals 13 residues. The CDR3 bases are TGCAGTGCTCCTGACAGCTCCCAAGAGACCCAGTACTTC. This sequence encodes CSAPDSSQETQYF.

This clonotype was picked up many times. The chain couples TRBV5-5 to TRBJ2-7; 8 nucleotides agree with TRBD2. Germline assignment: CDR1 SGHKS and CDR2 YYEKEE (reference sequence). The CDR3 has 15 amino acids. Trimming took 0 bases from V and 6 from J; bases not matched to a gene: 8. CDR3 loop: CASSLAGTRTIEQYF. As DNA, the CDR3 is TGTGCCAGCAGCTTGGCCGGGACTAGAACTATCGAGCAGTACTTC.

The chain is built from TRBV9 and TRBJ1-2; D is perhaps TRBD1 (6 bases). Deletions cut 0 bases from V and 2 bases from J, with 11 bases between. The CDR3 totals 15 residues. Germline V lookup: CDR1 SGDLS, CDR2 YYNGEE. The CDR3 coding sequence is TGTGCCAGCAGCGTAGGACCGGACAGAAACTATGGCTACACCTTC. Amino acid sequence: CASSVGPDRNYGYTF.

This clonotype was found many times. The rearrangement uses TRBV10-3 and TRBJ2-5; TRBD1 matches 8 bases. In germline, CDR1 is ENHRY, CDR2 SYGVKD. The CDR3 is made up of 16 amino acids. The trim removed 4 bases at V and 0 bases at J, leaving 7 bases unmatched. The CDR3 loop reads CAISAGQGSNQETQYF. The DNA of the CDR3 is TGTGCCATCAGTGCAGGACAGGGCTCAAACCAAGAGACCCAGTACTTC.

This clonotype was observed a handful of times. The chain joins TRBV19 to TRBJ2-7; D is undetermined. Per germline, CDR1 LNHDA and CDR2 SQIVND (reference sequence). The CDR3 is made up of 13 amino acids. V gave up 3 bases and J gave up 2 bases, with 8 bases separating them. The CDR3 coding sequence is TGTGCCAGTAGTATTCCTCCAACCTACGAGCAGTACTTC. Residues: CASSIPPTYEQYF.

As for this clonotype: This clone may be a read error of a much larger clone one base away. This chain links TRBV24-1 with TRBJ2-5; D call uncertain. This CDR3 comprises 12 residues. Germline V gene lookup returns CDR1 KGHDR and CDR2 SFDVKD. Here the CDR3 DNA reads TGTGTCACCAGTGACCCCGCAGAGACCCAGTACTTC. Translation: CVTSDPAETQYF.

This clonotype has ten or more counts. The chain employs TRBV7-8 and TRBJ2-7; possibly TRBD1 for D (5 bases). The CDR3 has 14 residues. The germline V gene has CDR1 SGHVS and CDR2 FQNEAQ. V was cut by 3 bases and J by 3 bases, with 12 bases left in between. DNA of the CDR3: TGTGCCAGCAGCTTTTTTCAGGGTTACTACGAGCAGTACTTC. Its translation is CASSFFQGYYEQYF.

This clonotype has at least ten counts. The rearrangement uses TRBV28 and TRBJ2-7, with a weak D call TRBD1 (5 bases). This CDR3 has 15 amino acids. The germline V gene has CDR1 MDHEN and CDR2 SYDVKM. V was clipped by 1 base and J by 4 bases, with 14 bases between them. The CDR3 DNA follows: TGTGCCAGCAGTTTATTGGCAGGGTCGGCGTACGAGCAGTACTTC. Amino acid sequence: CASSLLAGSAYEQYF.

The chain joins TRBV6-1 to TRBJ2-7; D not certain. Germline CDR1 reads MNHNS; CDR2 reads SASEGT. There are 14 residues in the CDR3. V gave up 8 bases and J gave up 7 bases, with 21 bases separating them. Written as DNA, the CDR3 is TGTGCCAGCGGGTTAACCTGGGTGCTACGAGAGCAGTACTTC. It translates to CASGLTWVLREQYF.

This clonotype was found many times. The V and J genes are TRBV7-9 and TRBJ1-2; 7 nucleotides agree with TRBD1. V shed 5 bases, J shed 4 bases, and the junction held 7 bases outside the gene matches. The CDR3 contains 14 residues. Germline V lookup: CDR1 SEHNR, CDR2 FQNEAQ (reference sequence). CDR3 sequence reads: CASSTATGFYGYTF. CDR3 in DNA: TGTGCCAGCAGCACGGCGACAGGGTTCTATGGCTACACCTTC. The full variable domain, completed using reference TRBV7-9 and TRBJ1-2, is DTGVSQNPRHKITKRGQNVTFRCDPISEHNRLYWYRQTLGQGPEFLTYFQNEAQLEKSRLLSDRFSAERPKGSFSTLEIQRTEQGDSAMYLCASSTATGFYGYTFGSGTRLTVV.

This clonotype was seen repeatedly, ten times or more. The V gene is TRBV2, the J gene TRBJ2-7; 12 nucleotides match TRBD2. This CDR3 comprises 14 residues. Germline assignment: CDR1 SNHLY and CDR2 FYNNEI. Unmatched junction bases numbered 7, after V lost 8 bases and J lost 5 bases. CDR3 sequence reads: CASVRTSGKNEQYF. The CDR3 coding sequence is TGTGCCAGCGTACGGACTAGCGGGAAGAACGAGCAGTACTTC.

The chain couples TRBV19 to TRBJ1-6; D is perhaps TRBD1 (6 bases). Germline V lookup: CDR1 LNHDA, CDR2 SQIVND (reference sequence). Trimming took off 5 bases at V and 10 bases at J, with 15 bases between the two ends. The CDR3 spans 14 residues. The CDR3 coding sequence is TGTGCCAGTAGTCAACAGGGATGGGAATCACCCCTCCACTTT. This codes for CASSQQGWESPLHF.

The genes are TRBV4-1 and TRBJ2-7, with TRBD2 matching 11 bases. V dropped 3 bases and J dropped 3; count of bases not matched to a gene: 4. The CDR3 has 15 amino acids. Germline V gene data show CDR1 as MGHRA and CDR2 as YSYEKL. CDR3 in amino acids: CASSHVAGGDYEQYF. As DNA, the CDR3 is TGCGCCAGCAGCCACGTAGCGGGAGGGGACTACGAGCAGTACTTC.

This clonotype was detected many times. The chain has TRBV27 and TRBJ1-1; D unclear. This CDR3 is 21 amino acids long. Trimming pared 7 bases from V and 0 bases from J, leaving 33 bases between. Per germline, CDR1 MNHEY and CDR2 SMNVEV (reference sequence). CDR3 sequence: CASTPPPTLRVATVMNTEAFF. CDR3 DNA sequence: TGTGCCAGCACTCCTCCCCCCACATTGCGGGTCGCGACTGTAATGAACACTGAAGCTTTCTTT.

The gene calls are TRBV14 and TRBJ1-5; no definite D call. CDR3 length: 14 residues. Germline V CDR1 and CDR2: SGHDN, FVKESK. V gave up 1 base and J gave up 9 bases, with 13 bases separating them. As DNA, the CDR3 is TGTGCCAGCAGCCAAGGGCCTAGGGATTGGCCCCAGCATTTT. It specifies CASSQGPRDWPQHF.

The chain uses TRBV7-8 and TRBJ2-6; D gene unclear. Looked up from germline, CDR1 is SGHVS and CDR2 is FQNEAQ. Trimming took off 4 bases at V and 2 bases at J, with 15 bases between the two ends. This CDR3 has 17 amino acids. As DNA, the CDR3 is TGTGCCAGCAGCTCCCCCCACCTAGGTGCTGGGGCCAACGTCCTGACTTTC. Its translation is CASSSPHLGAGANVLTF.